The T cell receptor beta chain described here comes from a study of breast tumors, draining lymph nodes, adjacent tissues. This clonotype was detected ten times or more. The target antigen is unknown. General study results and limits: Compared with lymph nodes, tumors were less diverse; compared with nontumor tissue, more. Findings are consistent with lymph node origin and intratumoral expansion of most tumor T cells.

Germline loops: CDR1 DFQATT, CDR2 SNEGSKA (reference sequence). The CDR3 loop spans 16 amino acids. The V gene lost 3 bases and the J gene lost 3 bases, with 19 bases spanning the gap. Breast cancer patients provided tissue from their axillary draining lymph nodes. TCRdb re-called the multiplex PCR reads through MiXCR, storing one row per CDR3 protein. Of more than 250,000 distinct CDR3 sequences detected, around 30% appear once; the ten largest clones hold over 0.95%. This clonotype originated in a female donor with breast cancer. Some clones in this sample may be carry-over from other donors' samples. The chain is built from TRBV20-1 and TRBJ2-3; D is possibly TRBD2 (7 bases). The sequencing input was axillary lymph node tissue. The CDR3 bases are TGCAGTGCTAGGGATCGCGGGGGCGGTGGGACAGATACGCAGTATTTT. This translates into CSARDRGGGGTDTQYF.